These T cell receptor beta chains were read from a single sample in a study of T cell responses to AZD1222 COVID-19 vaccine. TCRdb keeps only in-frame clones here, not all; method: immunoSEQ multiplex PCR. The sample holds 90,000 to 100,000 clones; 85% to 90% are singletons and the top ten take 16%. Sequenced here: peripheral blood, sampled 28 days after the second AZD1222 dose. These receptors were obtained from an adult who received the AZD1222 COVID-19 vaccine. The CDR3 runs from the conserved cysteine through the conserved F or W. The D gene is left open where the match is weak. Clone size is not always given. Where it is, it says once, few, many or a class for expanded clones.

V gene: TRBV7-9; clone size: .; CDR3 length: 15; J gene: TRBJ2-1; D gene: TRBD2; CDR3 protein: CASSFRGGDYNEQFF; CDR3 DNA: TGTGCCAGCAGCTTCCGTGGGGGGGACTACAATGAGCAGTTCTTC
V gene: TRBV5-1; clone size: .; CDR3 length: 14; J gene: TRBJ1-2; D gene: .; CDR3 protein: CASRGDPGSYGYTF; CDR3 DNA: TGCGCCAGCAGAGGAGATCCAGGATCGTATGGCTACACCTTC
V gene: TRBV12-5; clone size: .; CDR3 length: 15; J gene: TRBJ1-1; D gene: .; CDR3 protein: CASGLAQGRNTEAFF; CDR3 DNA: TGTGCTAGTGGTTTGGCGCAGGGTAGAAACACTGAAGCTTTCTTT
V gene: TRBV28; clone size: once; CDR3 length: 14; J gene: TRBJ2-1; D gene: TRBD1; CDR3 protein: CASISGQGYNEQFF; CDR3 DNA: TGTGCCAGCATTTCGGGACAGGGTTACAATGAGCAGTTCTTC
V gene: TRBV6-6; clone size: .; CDR3 length: 15; J gene: TRBJ1-3; D gene: .; CDR3 protein: CASKAAVQSGNTIYF; CDR3 DNA: TGTGCCAGCAAAGCTGCGGTACAATCTGGAAACACCATATATTTT
V gene: TRBV11-2; clone size: once; CDR3 length: 14; J gene: TRBJ2-7; D gene: .; CDR3 protein: CASSLAGGTGEQYF; CDR3 DNA: TGTGCCAGCAGCTTAGCAGGCGGGACGGGCGAGCAGTACTTC
V gene: TRBV5-6; clone size: few; CDR3 length: 16; J gene: TRBJ1-2; D gene: .; CDR3 protein: CASSFFQRPRDYGYTF; CDR3 DNA: TGTGCCAGCAGCTTCTTCCAAAGGCCAAGGGACTATGGCTACACCTTC
V gene: TRBV5-1; clone size: .; CDR3 length: 14; J gene: TRBJ1-5; D gene: .; CDR3 protein: CASSPGGRNQPQHF; CDR3 DNA: TGCGCCAGCAGCCCGGGAGGTCGTAATCAGCCCCAGCATTTT
V gene: TRBV5-1; clone size: few; CDR3 length: 15; J gene: TRBJ2-3; D gene: TRBD1; CDR3 protein: CASSLGDRSADTQYF; CDR3 DNA: TGCGCCAGCAGCTTGGGGGACAGGAGTGCCGATACGCAGTATTTT
V gene: TRBV27; clone size: .; CDR3 length: 14; J gene: TRBJ2-7; D gene: TRBD2; CDR3 protein: CASSVVAGGREQYF; CDR3 DNA: TGTGCCAGCAGCGTAGTAGCGGGAGGGCGAGAGCAGTACTTC
V gene: TRBV19; clone size: .; CDR3 length: 12; J gene: TRBJ1-1; D gene: TRBD1; CDR3 protein: CASGQGYTEAFF; CDR3 DNA: TGTGCCTCTGGACAGGGGTACACTGAAGCTTTCTTT
V gene: TRBV5-1; clone size: once; CDR3 length: 13; J gene: TRBJ1-5; D gene: .; CDR3 protein: CASSLAYNQPQHF; CDR3 DNA: TGCGCCAGCAGCTTGGCCTACAATCAGCCCCAGCATTTT
V gene: TRBV7-9; clone size: once; CDR3 length: 14; J gene: TRBJ2-7; D gene: TRBD1; CDR3 protein: CASSLGQFSYEQYF; CDR3 DNA: TGTGCCAGCAGCTTGGGACAGTTCTCCTACGAGCAGTACTTC
V gene: TRBV30; clone size: .; CDR3 length: 16; J gene: TRBJ2-3; D gene: TRBD2; CDR3 protein: CAWSVGLAGVQDTQYF; CDR3 DNA: TGTGCCTGGAGTGTCGGACTAGCGGGAGTCCAAGATACGCAGTATTTT
V gene: TRBV27; clone size: .; CDR3 length: 11; J gene: TRBJ2-7; D gene: .; CDR3 protein: CASSSGYEQYF; CDR3 DNA: TGTGCCAGCAGTTCTGGGTACGAGCAGTACTTC
V gene: TRBV10-3; clone size: .; CDR3 length: 14; J gene: TRBJ2-5; D gene: TRBD1; CDR3 protein: CAIRTGGISETQYF; CDR3 DNA: TGTGCCATAAGAACAGGGGGCATATCAGAGACCCAGTACTTC
V gene: TRBV10-2; clone size: .; CDR3 length: 12; J gene: TRBJ1-1; D gene: .; CDR3 protein: CASKDPNTEAFF; CDR3 DNA: TGCGCCAGTAAGGACCCGAACACTGAAGCTTTCTTT
V gene: TRBV4-1; clone size: .; CDR3 length: 16; J gene: TRBJ2-2; D gene: TRBD1; CDR3 protein: CASSQEGPGGPGELFF; CDR3 DNA: TGCGCCAGCAGCCAAGAGGGGCCAGGGGGCCCCGGGGAGCTGTTTTTT
V gene: TRBV5-1; clone size: .; CDR3 length: 15; J gene: TRBJ2-7; D gene: TRBD1; CDR3 protein: CASSLQGTGGHEQYF; CDR3 DNA: TGCGCCAGCAGCTTGCAAGGGACAGGGGGCCACGAGCAGTACTTC
V gene: TRBV7-2; clone size: .; CDR3 length: 14; J gene: TRBJ2-7; D gene: TRBD2; CDR3 protein: CASSRTSGPYEQYF; CDR3 DNA: TGTGCCAGCAGCCGGACTAGCGGCCCCTACGAGCAGTACTTC
V gene: TRBV7-9; clone size: .; CDR3 length: 16; J gene: TRBJ2-7; D gene: .; CDR3 protein: CASSLARSRPGREQYF; CDR3 DNA: TGTGCCAGCAGCTTAGCGCGGTCTCGCCCAGGTAGGGAGCAGTACTTC
V gene: TRBV21-1; clone size: once; CDR3 length: 20; J gene: TRBJ1-6; D gene: .; CDR3 protein: CASSKGYRDRECHRNSPLHF; CDR3 DNA: TGTGCCAGCAGCAAGGGATACCGGGACAGGGAATGCCACCGTAATTCACCCCTCCACTTT
V gene: TRBV19; clone size: .; CDR3 length: 14; J gene: TRBJ2-1; D gene: .; CDR3 protein: CASSIGTRAAEQFF; CDR3 DNA: TGTGCCAGTAGTATAGGGACCCGGGCTGCTGAGCAGTTCTTC
V gene: TRBV19; clone size: .; CDR3 length: 13; J gene: TRBJ2-7; D gene: .; CDR3 protein: CASSRTVSYEQYF; CDR3 DNA: TGTGCCAGTAGTAGGACAGTTTCCTACGAGCAGTACTTC
V gene: TRBV30; clone size: .; CDR3 length: 14; J gene: TRBJ2-7; D gene: TRBD1; CDR3 protein: CAWNLRDRAHEQYF; CDR3 DNA: TGTGCCTGGAACCTCCGGGACAGGGCCCACGAGCAGTACTTC
V gene: TRBV9; clone size: .; CDR3 length: 16; J gene: TRBJ1-1; D gene: .; CDR3 protein: CASSVVLGAQNTEAFF; CDR3 DNA: TGTGCCAGCAGCGTAGTCCTTGGGGCCCAGAACACTGAAGCTTTCTTT
V gene: TRBV20-1; clone size: .; CDR3 length: 16; J gene: TRBJ2-1; D gene: TRBD2; CDR3 protein: CSASVSGRAVYNEQFF; CDR3 DNA: TGCAGTGCTAGTGTTAGCGGGAGGGCGGTCTACAATGAGCAGTTCTTC
V gene: TRBV4-1; clone size: .; CDR3 length: 20; J gene: TRBJ2-1; D gene: TRBD2; CDR3 protein: CASSQDLNPSGVLNYNEQFF; CDR3 DNA: TGCGCCAGCAGCCAAGATTTGAATCCTAGCGGGGTTCTCAACTACAATGAGCAGTTCTTC
V gene: TRBV7-9; clone size: .; CDR3 length: 14; J gene: TRBJ2-7; D gene: .; CDR3 protein: CASIEGGGAYEQYF; CDR3 DNA: TGTGCCAGCATCGAGGGAGGGGGGGCCTACGAGCAGTACTTC
V gene: TRBV6-5; clone size: .; CDR3 length: 14; J gene: TRBJ2-4; D gene: .; CDR3 protein: CASTLTVAKNIQYF; CDR3 DNA: TGTGCCAGCACCCTCACAGTAGCCAAAAACATTCAGTACTTC
V gene: TRBV5-6; clone size: .; CDR3 length: 14; J gene: TRBJ2-7; D gene: TRBD1; CDR3 protein: CASSWTGVGYEQYF; CDR3 DNA: TGTGCCAGCAGCTGGACAGGGGTGGGGTACGAGCAGTACTTC
V gene: TRBV14; clone size: .; CDR3 length: 16; J gene: TRBJ2-1; D gene: .; CDR3 protein: CASSQYHGRPHNEQFF; CDR3 DNA: TGTGCCAGCAGCCAATATCACGGGAGACCTCACAATGAGCAGTTCTTC